This T cell receptor beta chain stems from a study of shared clonotypes between healthy human individuals. This CDR3 has 14 amino acids. The V and J ends lost 0 bases and 8 bases respectively, with 13 bases between them. Looked up from germline, CDR1 is LNHDA and CDR2 is SQIVND (reference sequence). An even split of each subset's genomic DNA across several immunoSEQ plates was performed. The data were produced by immunoSEQ multiplex PCR, yet TCRdb's version contains in-frame clones alone and is incomplete. Among 2.3 million or so clones listed, 85% to 95% were seen once. The source is a man between 18 and 35 years old in good health. Some clones in this sample may be carry-over from other donors' samples. V and J are TRBV19 and TRBJ2-5; possibly TRBD1 for D (5 bases). Sequencing used naive CD4+ T cells from PBMCs. Subset reported: CD45RA+ positively selected. CDR3: CASSIDAQGPTQYF. The CDR3 DNA follows: TGTGCCAGTAGTATAGATGCCCAGGGCCCAACCCAGTACTTC.